The 15 T cell receptor beta chains below were found in one sample sequenced in a study of shared clonotypes between healthy human individuals. Some clones are missing from TCRdb's copy, which holds only in-frame ones; the method was immunoSEQ multiplex PCR. The sample includes under 650,000 clones, about 95% of them seen just once. The source material was naive CD4+ T cells sorted from blood. Described subset: CD45RA+ positively selected. Receptors were obtained from a woman in her 30s in good health.

The chain is built from TRBV5-4 and TRBJ2-1; 11 nucleotides agree with TRBD2. The CDR3 extends over 19 amino acids. The V segment lost 4 bases and the J segment 6 bases; nucleotides outside the gene matches: 18. Per the germline V gene, CDR1 is SGHNT and CDR2 is YYREEE (reference sequence). The CDR3 region is CASSPVPGQGLAGFNEQFF. The CDR3 DNA is TGTGCCAGCAGCCCTGTCCCGGGACAAGGACTAGCGGGTTTCAATGAGCAGTTCTTC.

V and J are TRBV7-3 and TRBJ2-5; D remains ambiguous. Germline CDR1 SGHTA, CDR2 FQGTGA. V lost 5 bases, J lost 9 bases, and 19 bases lay in between. The CDR3 length is 14 residues. The CDR3 region is CASSPLAERPSQYF. The CDR3 DNA sequence: TGTGCCAGCAGCCCTCTGGCGGAGAGGCCGTCCCAGTACTTC.

The chain combines TRBV9 with TRBJ1-1, with D maybe TRBD1 (5 bases). V was cut by 4 bases and J by 4 bases, with 17 bases left in between. The length of the CDR3 is 15 residues. Germline loops: CDR1 SGDLS, CDR2 YYNGEE. The CDR3 nucleotides are TGTGCCAGCAGCAGACAGTCCAGAGCGGTCACTGAAGCTTTCTTT. It yields the protein CASSRQSRAVTEAFF.

This clone was seen only once. The chain recombines TRBV11-1 with TRBJ2-7, with 12 bases identical to TRBD1. CDR1 and CDR2 from the germline V gene are SGHAT and FQDESV (reference sequence). CDR3 length equals 16 residues. V shed 5 bases and J 5 bases; nucleotides not matched to a gene: 10. For the CDR3, the DNA is TGTGCCAGCAGCCCGCCTTGGGACAGGGGGCGGAACGAGCAGTACTTC. Residues: CASSPPWDRGRNEQYF.

The chain is built from TRBV18 and TRBJ1-2, with a possible D match to TRBD1 (5 bases). Trimming removed 4 bases from V and 7 bases from J, with 13 bases in between. The length of the CDR3 is 13 residues. Germline-derived CDR1 and CDR2 are KGHSH and LQKENI. The CDR3: CASSLVQELGYTF. For the CDR3, the DNA is TGTGCCAGCTCACTAGTACAGGAGCTTGGCTACACCTTC.

The chain is built from TRBV5-6 and TRBJ2-7; 7 bases line up with TRBD1. This CDR3 comprises 15 residues. The V gene's germline CDR1 is SGHDT and CDR2 YYEEEE. With V trimmed by 3 bases and J by 2 bases, 8 bases remained unmatched. CDR3 DNA sequence: TGTGCCAGCAGCTCGGACAGGACCGTTACCTACGAGCAGTACTTC. It is translated as CASSSDRTVTYEQYF.

The chain carries TRBV15 and TRBJ2-5; 8 bases match TRBD1. This CDR3 is built from 15 residues. Trimming at V came to 2 bases and at J to 11 bases, leaving 13 bases not matched to a gene. CDR1 is LNHNV and CDR2 is YYDKDF in the germline V gene (reference sequence). The CDR3 nucleotides are TGTGCCACCAGCAGAAATCCGGCTCAGGGGGCCGTGCAGTACTTC. Encoded protein: CATSRNPAQGAVQYF.

Here the CDR3 reads CASSEQYYGYTF. DNA for the CDR3: TGTGCCAGCAGTGAGCAGTACTATGGCTACACCTTC. This chain uses TRBV25-1 with TRBJ1-2; D uncertain. Deletions cut 3 bases from V and 3 bases from J, with 5 bases between. The CDR3 has 12 amino acids. Germline lookup yields CDR1 MGHDK and CDR2 SYGVNS.

A few counts support this clone. The chain carries TRBV7-9 and TRBJ1-5; 7 bases map to TRBD1. This CDR3 comprises 13 residues. V dropped 5 bases and J dropped 9; count of bases not matched to a gene: 7. Germline CDR1 is SEHNR and CDR2 is FQNEAQ (reference sequence). The CDR3 protein is CASSPGQAMPQHF. The CDR3 DNA sequence: TGTGCCAGCAGCCCAGGACAGGCCATGCCCCAGCATTTT.

The chain joins TRBV7-6 to TRBJ2-7; possible D gene TRBD2, 6 bases. Germline assignment: CDR1 SGHVS and CDR2 FNYEAQ. The CDR3 has 15 amino acids. V was shortened by 1 base and J by 4 bases, with 14 bases between the two germline ends. The CDR3 DNA reads as TGTGCCAGCAGCTTAGGACTAGTGGCGGGATACGAGCAGTACTTC. Translated, it gives CASSLGLVAGYEQYF.

The V call is TRBV27, the J call TRBJ1-1, with D possibly matching TRBD1 (5 bases). Germline-derived CDR1 and CDR2 are MNHEY and SMNVEV (reference sequence). V lost 6 bases and J lost 1, with 15 bases in between. The CDR3 sequence is 15 residues long. The CDR3 loop reads CASRVRGERNTEAFF. CDR3 DNA: TGTGCCAGCAGGGTTAGGGGTGAGAGGAACACTGAAGCTTTCTTT.

The V and J genes are TRBV27 and TRBJ2-7; unclear D gene. Germline V gives CDR1 MNHEY, CDR2 SMNVEV (reference sequence). The CDR3 length is 11 residues. The germline V and J ends were trimmed by 8 bases and 2 bases, with 7 bases remaining between them. This CDR3 reads CASGTTYEQYF. The CDR3 DNA is TGTGCCAGCGGAACCACCTACGAGCAGTACTTC.

V and J are TRBV19 and TRBJ1-2; D possibly corresponds to TRBD1 (5 bases). V lost 7 bases, J lost 0 bases, and 18 bases lay in between. The germline V gene encodes CDR1 LNHDA and CDR2 SQIVND (reference sequence). This CDR3 is 16 amino acids long. CDR3 coding DNA: TGTGCCAGTACCATACTGGGGCCCGCTGCTAACTATGGCTACACCTTC. Its translation: CASTILGPAANYGYTF.

This chain uses TRBV19 with TRBJ2-3, with 13 bases fitting TRBD2. J was trimmed by 7 bases and V by 5 bases; bases with no gene match: 6. Germline CDR1 LNHDA, CDR2 SQIVND (reference sequence). The CDR3 totals 15 residues. This CDR3 is CASSYGLAGDYTQYF. Written as DNA, the CDR3 is TGTGCCAGTAGTTACGGACTAGCGGGAGACTATACGCAGTATTTT.

This sequence joins TRBV27 and TRBJ2-2, with D possibly called TRBD1 or TRBD2 (5 bases each). This CDR3 region has 15 residues. The V gene's germline CDR1 is MNHEY and CDR2 SMNVEV (reference sequence). The V and J ends lost 0 bases and 6 bases respectively, with 11 bases between them. The chain's CDR3 is CASSLSGAAPGELFF. The DNA for the CDR3 is TGTGCCAGCAGTTTATCCGGGGCCGCCCCCGGGGAGCTGTTTTTT.